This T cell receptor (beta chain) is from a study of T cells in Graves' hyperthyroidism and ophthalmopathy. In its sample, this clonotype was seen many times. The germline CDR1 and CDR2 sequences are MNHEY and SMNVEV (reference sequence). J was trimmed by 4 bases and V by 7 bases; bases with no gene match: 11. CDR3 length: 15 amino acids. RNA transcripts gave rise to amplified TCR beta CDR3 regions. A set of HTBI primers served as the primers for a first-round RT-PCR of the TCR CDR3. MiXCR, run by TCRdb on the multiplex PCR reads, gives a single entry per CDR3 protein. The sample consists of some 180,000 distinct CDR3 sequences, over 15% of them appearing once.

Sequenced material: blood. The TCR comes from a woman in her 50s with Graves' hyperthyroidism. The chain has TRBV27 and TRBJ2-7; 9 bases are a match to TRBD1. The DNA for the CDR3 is TGTGCCAGCAAATGGGGACAGGGCTTCCAATACGAGCAGTACTTC. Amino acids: CASKWGQGFQYEQYF.